What follows are 22 T cell receptor beta chains derived from one specimen sequenced in a study of blood T cell repertoires in COVID-19. The method was immunoSEQ multiplex PCR; TCRdb's version includes in-frame clones alone and lacks a portion of them. The table records more than 250,000 clones, roughly 82% of them present only once. The sample taken for sequencing was peripheral blood. The source is a woman in her 50s with acute or convalescent COVID-19.

A few counts support this clone. The chain recombines TRBV9 with TRBJ1-2; 7 bases are a match to TRBD1. The germline CDR1 and CDR2 sequences are SGDLS and YYNGEE. The CDR3 has 14 residues. With V trimmed by 4 bases and J by 4 bases, 7 bases remained unmatched. This CDR3 reads CASSPRGTAYGYTF. CDR3 nucleotide sequence: TGTGCCAGCAGCCCCCGGGGGACAGCCTATGGCTACACCTTC.

The chain carries TRBV7-2 and TRBJ2-7, with a weak D call TRBD2 (7 bases). The CDR3 runs to 18 residues. V was trimmed by 0 bases and J by 0 bases, leaving 18 bases between them. The germline V gene has CDR1 SGHTA and CDR2 FQGNSA. CDR3 sequence (DNA): TGTGCCAGCAGCTTAGCAGCCCTAGCGGAGGGGGTCTCCTACGAGCAGTACTTC. This sequence encodes CASSLAALAEGVSYEQYF.

The chain recombines TRBV5-1 with TRBJ2-1, with 13 bases that match TRBD2. The length of the CDR3 is 17 residues. The V segment lost 6 bases and the J segment 7 bases; nucleotides outside the gene matches: 13. Germline CDR1 and CDR2: SGHRS and YFSETQ. The DNA of the CDR3 is TGCGCCAGCAACCGACTAGCGGGAGGCAACCCCTCGAATGAGCAGTTCTTC. Protein product: CASNRLAGGNPSNEQFF.

Remarks on this clone: The junction departs from germline at one end; a sequencing error may be responsible. The chain links TRBV7-9 to TRBJ1-1, with 10 bases that match TRBD1. The germline V gene has CDR1 SEHNR and CDR2 FQNEAQ (reference sequence). This CDR3 region has 12 residues. The DNA for the CDR3 is TGTGCCAGCAGCCCGGACAGGGGGAATGTTCGCTTT. Its translation: CASSPDRGNVRF.

In nucleotides, the CDR3 is TGTGCCAGCAGTAGTAAGGGCCTAGACAGGGGAGTTTATGGCTACACCTTC. Residues: CASSSKGLDRGVYGYTF. This sequence joins TRBV27 and TRBJ1-2; 8 bases map to TRBD1. CDR3 size: 17 residues. The germline gives CDR1 MNHEY, CDR2 SMNVEV (reference sequence). V lost 5 bases to trimming and J lost 5 bases; unmatched junction nucleotides: 16.

The gene calls are TRBV28 and TRBJ2-7; TRBD1 matches at 10 bases. Germline-derived CDR1 and CDR2 are MDHEN and SYDVKM. The CDR3 runs 14 residues. V shed 4 bases and J 4 bases; nucleotides not matched to a gene: 4. CDR3 residues: CASSWDRGQYEQYF. The CDR3 DNA sequence: TGTGCCAGCAGTTGGGACAGGGGACAATACGAGCAGTACTTC.

The V call is TRBV28, the J call TRBJ2-2; TRBD1 matches 10 bases. CDR3 size: 15 residues. CDR1 and CDR2 (germline): MDHEN, SYDVKM. The ends lost 10 bases at V and 0 bases at J; junction bases unmatched: 5. The CDR3 is CAIWDRGSNTGELFF. The CDR3 DNA reads as TGTGCCATCTGGGACAGGGGATCGAACACCGGGGAGCTGTTTTTT.

V and J are TRBV7-3 and TRBJ2-2; D is possibly TRBD1 (6 bases). The V gene lost 1 base and the J gene lost 6 bases, with 12 bases spanning the gap. The germline V gene has CDR1 SGHTA and CDR2 FQGTGA. The CDR3 is 15 amino acids. CDR3 nucleotide sequence: TGTGCCAGCAGCTTAAGGGGGCCTGGGGCCGGGGAGCTGTTTTTT. Translating gives CASSLRGPGAGELFF.

The chain recombines TRBV7-2 with TRBJ2-3; possibly TRBD1 for D (5 bases). The length of the CDR3 is 13 residues. V was cut by 4 bases and J by 9 bases, with 14 bases left in between. Germline V gene lookup returns CDR1 SGHTA and CDR2 FQGNSA. CDR3 sequence reads: CASSSERPGTQYF. Here the CDR3 DNA reads TGTGCCAGCAGCTCCGAGCGCCCAGGGACGCAGTATTTT.

The CDR3 sequence: CASSLKGGGNEKLFF. CDR3 in DNA: TGTGCCAGCAGCTTAAAGGGAGGCGGGAATGAAAAACTGTTTTTT. The chain is built from TRBV11-2 and TRBJ1-4; D remains unclear. The V and J ends lost 2 bases and 5 bases respectively, with 12 bases between them. The CDR3 contains 15 residues. Germline V gene sequence: CDR1 SGHAT, CDR2 FQNNGV.

The J gene is TRBJ2-7, the V gene TRBV6-8; 12 nucleotides agree with TRBD2. V lost 4 bases, J lost 0 bases, and 4 bases stayed unmatched. The germline V gene has CDR1 MNHGY and CDR2 SAAAGT. This CDR3 comprises 16 residues. The CDR3 nucleotides read TGTGCCAGCAGTTCTAGCGGGAGGGCCGCCTCCTACGAGCAGTACTTC. Residues: CASSSSGRAASYEQYF.

This sequence joins TRBV4-1 and TRBJ2-3, with D possibly being TRBD2 (6 bases). Trimming cost V 1 base and J 9 bases, with 17 bases left between them. The CDR3 consists of 15 residues. Germline V CDR1 and CDR2: MGHRA, YSYEKL. The CDR3 bases are TGCGCCAGCAGCCAAGGAGCGGGCCCCTTCCACACGCAGTATTTT. This gives the protein CASSQGAGPFHTQYF.

The rearrangement uses TRBV10-3 and TRBJ2-1, with TRBD2 identical over 8 bases. Germline V gives CDR1 ENHRY, CDR2 SYGVKD. The CDR3 extends over 15 amino acids. V lost 5 bases to trimming and J lost 9 bases; unmatched junction nucleotides: 12. The CDR3 loop reads CAISKGDGLAGEQFF. Here the CDR3 DNA reads TGTGCCATCAGTAAGGGAGATGGTCTAGCGGGTGAGCAGTTCTTC.

The chain recombines TRBV7-3 with TRBJ2-1; 8 bases align to TRBD2. Per the germline V gene, CDR1 is SGHTA and CDR2 is FQGTGA. CDR3 length equals 15 residues. V gave up 2 bases and J gave up 8 bases; unmatched junction bases: 8. DNA for the CDR3: TGTGCCAGCAGCTTAGGGTTGGGAGCGGGAGATGAGCAGTTCTTC. Translation: CASSLGLGAGDEQFF.

The CDR3 loop is CASSLRGQRTDTQYF. The CDR3 DNA reads TGTGCCAGCAGCTTAAGAGGCCAGAGAACAGATACGCAGTATTTT. The V gene is TRBV7-3, the J gene TRBJ2-3; no definite D call. The CDR3 length is 15 residues. The ends were cut back, 1 base at V and 3 bases at J, with 11 bases in the middle. The germline V gene has CDR1 SGHTA and CDR2 FQGTGA.

V is TRBV7-2 and J is TRBJ2-7; 8 bases are a match to TRBD1. The CDR3 loop spans 15 amino acids. V lost 1 base to trimming and J lost 4 bases; unmatched junction nucleotides: 6. Germline V gene sequence: CDR1 SGHTA, CDR2 FQGNSA. Here the CDR3 reads CASSLDQGAMYEQYF. The CDR3 nucleotides read TGTGCCAGCAGCTTAGATCAGGGGGCTATGTACGAGCAGTACTTC. The full variable domain, with the rest looked up from reference TRBV7-2 and TRBJ2-7, is GAGVSQSPSNKVTEKGKDVELRCDPISGHTALYWYRQSLGQGLEFLIYFQGNSAPDKSGLPSDRFSAERTGGSVSTLTIQRTQQEDSAVYLCASSLDQGAMYEQYFGPGTRLTVT.

The rearrangement joins TRBV19 to TRBJ1-6; D may be TRBD1 (6 bases). Trimming left V 7 bases short and J 7 bases short, with 17 bases between. Germline values: CDR1 LNHDA, CDR2 SQIVND (reference sequence). The CDR3 has 15 amino acids. This CDR3 reads CASTTTGGPNSPLHF. The CDR3 DNA sequence: TGTGCCAGTACTACGACAGGTGGTCCCAATTCACCCCTCCACTTT.

The chain employs TRBV20-1 and TRBJ2-1; D might be TRBD2 (5 bases). This CDR3 comprises 11 residues. V was clipped by 6 bases and J by 10 bases, with 13 bases between them. Germline loops: CDR1 DFQATT, CDR2 SNEGSKA (reference sequence). CDR3 amino acids: CSARGRVEQFF. The CDR3 DNA reads TGCAGTGCCCGGGGTAGGGTAGAGCAGTTCTTC.

J is TRBJ2-7 and V is TRBV6-5; D perhaps matches TRBD2 (5 bases). The CDR3 has 11 amino acids. Germline assignment: CDR1 MNHEY and CDR2 SVGAGI. V dropped 10 bases and J dropped 7 bases, with 14 bases sitting between them. The CDR3 reads CAIAREGEQYF. CDR3 coding DNA: TGTGCCATCGCCAGAGAGGGTGAGCAGTACTTC.

This clone has just one count. The rearrangement uses TRBV5-1 and TRBJ1-1, with TRBD1 identical over 8 bases. There are 19 residues in the CDR3. Germline-derived CDR1 and CDR2 are SGHRS and YFSETQ. The junction had 14 bases not matched to a gene; V was cut back by 0 bases and J by 1 base. CDR3 sequence reads: CASSLDKDRVSIRNTEAFF. DNA of the CDR3: TGCGCCAGCAGCTTGGACAAGGACAGGGTCTCAATAAGGAACACTGAAGCTTTCTTT.

The chain joins TRBV29-1 to TRBJ1-2, with 10 bases that match TRBD1. The CDR3 consists of 13 residues. CDR1 SQVTM and CDR2 ANQGSEA come from the germline V gene. V gave up 6 bases and J gave up 7 bases; unmatched junction bases: 8. The CDR3 nucleotides read TGCAGCGTAGGGGGACAGGGGAATCCTGGCTACACCTTC. Its protein is CSVGGQGNPGYTF.

This clone showed up just a few times. J is TRBJ2-1 and V is TRBV4-2; the match to TRBD1 covers 8 bases. The CDR3 contains 17 residues. CDR1 is LGHNA, CDR2 YNFKEQ, per germline. J gave up 1 base and V 2 bases, and 7 bases lay outside the gene matches. CDR3 nucleotide sequence: TGTGCCAGCAGCCAACCTGGACAGGGCATTTCCTACAATGAGCAGTTCTTC. The encoded protein is CASSQPGQGISYNEQFF.